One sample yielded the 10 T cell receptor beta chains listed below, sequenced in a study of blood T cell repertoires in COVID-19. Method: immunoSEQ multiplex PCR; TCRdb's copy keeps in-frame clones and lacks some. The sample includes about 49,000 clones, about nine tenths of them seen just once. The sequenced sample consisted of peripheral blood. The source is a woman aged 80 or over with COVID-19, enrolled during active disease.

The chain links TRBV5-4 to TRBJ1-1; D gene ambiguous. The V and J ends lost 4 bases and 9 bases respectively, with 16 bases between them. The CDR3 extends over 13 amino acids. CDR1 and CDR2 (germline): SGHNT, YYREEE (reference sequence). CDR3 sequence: CASSPPRGPQAFF. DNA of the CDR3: TGTGCCAGCAGCCCTCCGCGCGGGCCCCAAGCTTTCTTT.

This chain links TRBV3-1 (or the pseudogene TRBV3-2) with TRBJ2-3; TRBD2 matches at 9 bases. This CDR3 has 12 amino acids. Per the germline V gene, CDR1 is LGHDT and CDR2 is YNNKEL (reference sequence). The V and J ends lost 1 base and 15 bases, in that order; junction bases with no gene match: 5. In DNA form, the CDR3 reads TGTGCCAGCAGCCAAGGGCGGGGGGGTAGATATTTT. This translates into CASSQGRGGRYF.

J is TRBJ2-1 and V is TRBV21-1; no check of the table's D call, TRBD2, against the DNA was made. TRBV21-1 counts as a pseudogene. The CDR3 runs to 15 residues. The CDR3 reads CASSEGLAEANKQFF. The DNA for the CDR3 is TGTGCCAGCAGCGAGGGACTAGCGGAGGCCAATAAGCAGTTCTTC.

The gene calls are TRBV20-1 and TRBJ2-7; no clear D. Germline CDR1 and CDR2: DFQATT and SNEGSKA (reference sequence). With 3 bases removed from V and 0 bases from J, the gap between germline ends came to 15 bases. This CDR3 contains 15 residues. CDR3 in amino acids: CSASEPTTGSYEQYF. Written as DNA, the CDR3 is TGCAGTGCTAGTGAACCAACTACCGGCTCCTACGAGCAGTACTTC.

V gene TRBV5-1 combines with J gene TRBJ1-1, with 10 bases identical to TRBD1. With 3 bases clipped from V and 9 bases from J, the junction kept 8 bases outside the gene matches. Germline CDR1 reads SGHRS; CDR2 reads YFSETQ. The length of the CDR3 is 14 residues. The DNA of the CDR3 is TGCGCCAGCAGCTCGGGACAGGGGCCGGCGAAAGCTTTCTTT. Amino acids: CASSSGQGPAKAFF.

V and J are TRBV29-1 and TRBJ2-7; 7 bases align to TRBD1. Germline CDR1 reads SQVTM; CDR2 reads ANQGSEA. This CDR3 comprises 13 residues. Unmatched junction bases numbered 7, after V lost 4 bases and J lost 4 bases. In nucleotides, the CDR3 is TGCAGCGTTGCTGGGACAGATCGATACGAGCAGTACTTC. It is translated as CSVAGTDRYEQYF.

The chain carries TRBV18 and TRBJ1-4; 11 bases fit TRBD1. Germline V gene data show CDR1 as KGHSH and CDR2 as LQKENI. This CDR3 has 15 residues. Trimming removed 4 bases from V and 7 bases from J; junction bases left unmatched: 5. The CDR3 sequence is CASSRRTGGIEKLFF. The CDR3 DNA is TGTGCCAGCTCACGGAGGACAGGGGGCATTGAAAAACTGTTTTTT.

The CDR3 nucleotides are TGTGCCAGCACCGACAGAGGTGGCGGGGAGCTGTTTTTT. Its protein product is CASTDRGGGELFF. This chain uses TRBV9 with TRBJ2-2, with D possibly being TRBD1 (5 bases). The CDR3 covers 13 residues. CDR1 and CDR2 (germline): SGDLS, YYNGEE. The V end was cut by 6 bases, the J end by 7 bases, with 13 bases between.

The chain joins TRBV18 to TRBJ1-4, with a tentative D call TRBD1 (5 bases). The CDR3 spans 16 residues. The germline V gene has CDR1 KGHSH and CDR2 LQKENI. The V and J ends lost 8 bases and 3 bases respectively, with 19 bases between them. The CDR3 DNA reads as TGTGCCAGCGCCCCGGGACTCCCTGGGGCTAATGAAAAACTGTTTTTT. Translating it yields CASAPGLPGANEKLFF.

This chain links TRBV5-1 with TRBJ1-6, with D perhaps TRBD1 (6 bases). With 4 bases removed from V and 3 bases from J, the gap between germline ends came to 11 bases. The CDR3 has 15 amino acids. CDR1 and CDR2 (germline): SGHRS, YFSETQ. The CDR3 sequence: CASSHSDSYNSPLHF. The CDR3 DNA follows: TGCGCCAGCAGCCACTCGGACAGCTATAATTCACCCCTCCACTTT.